This T cell receptor beta chain was captured by sequencing in a study of blood T cells in healthy people across ages. Alongside a J-beta primer mix, a sample-barcoded 5' primer served in a second PCR lasting roughly 7 to 12 cycles. TCRdb reprocessed the 5' RACE reads via MiXCR and lists one record per CDR3 protein. The table records roughly 560,000 distinct CDR3 sequences, more than 20% of them present only once. Healthy Caucasian individuals from Russia aged roughly 6 to 100 were enrolled as donors. The same sample was also studied in work on T cells of mothers and their children. That work adds: In cDNA synthesis, all of the extracted RNA was used at about 1.6 ug per 15 ul. Mother-child pairs who were related displayed a slightly higher overlap than unrelated pairs, a difference that was non-significant. T cell clones that were persistent and microchimeric went undetected.

Sequencing was performed on blood. The source is a boy aged 5-17 years in good health.

CDR3 in amino acids: CASSLEGQGGGDTQYF. DNA of the CDR3: TGCGCCAGCAGCCTGGAGGGACAGGGTGGTGGAGATACGCAGTATTTT. V usage is TRBV5-1 and J usage is TRBJ2-3, with 9 nucleotides matching TRBD1. Trimming removed 4 bases from V and 5 bases from J; junction bases left unmatched: 11. This CDR3 is built from 16 residues. The germline V gene has CDR1 SGHRS and CDR2 YFSETQ.